This entry features one TCR beta chain sequence. What this receptor recognizes is not known. Base qualities are missing; no much larger clone stands one base away. From the germline V gene, CDR1 is SGHTA and CDR2 is FQGNSA. The CDR3 contains 14 residues, cysteine and phenylalanine counted. Only the CDR3 part of the read is kept: 42 bases, read in frame from the first base. The trim is 1 base for V and 4 bases for J, with a gap of 10 bases between the germline ends. This sample is drawn from a study of cytomegalovirus exposure and HLA in healthy donors (TCRdb year 2017). About the full investigation: An earlier analysis of 587 of the donors reported 250 to 300 Gb of sequence data and some 120 million unique TCR beta sequences from roughly 180 million T cells. Roughly 5 DR-DQ haplotypes were treated as single units for association and clustering because of strong linkage in the cohort. To predict cytomegalovirus infection status, the study brought together high-throughput TCR immunosequencing, statistical association of individual TCRs with disease status, and machine learning. A later genetic analysis took genome-wide SNP genotypes for about 65% of the 666 donors and used that subset as a discovery cohort. Donor age, sex, ethnicity and CMV serostatus were collected together with the repertoire data. The number of donors typed differed by locus, with 629-630 for A, B, C, DRB1 and DQB1, roughly 550 for DQA1, approximately 570 for DPA1, and over 400 for DPB1. In the later analysis, no new phenotypic data were used to find candidate immune exposures; instead, reliance was placed on TCR beta sequences and their occurrence across donors. Every discovery cohort repertoire had been produced on one sequencing platform. The T cell repertoires of some 700 subjects were profiled by immunosequencing and related to cytomegalovirus serostatus. An early release that covered around 590 HLA-typed donors contained about 300 gigabases of sequencing data and roughly 84 million unique TCR sequences. Of the roughly 400 genotyped donors, 65% to 90% were placed in the genetic ancestry cluster associated with self-reported Caucasian donors. In addition to the first cohort of 500 to 850 subjects, a separate validation cohort of 130 or so different subjects was used. Across about 370 genotyped donors of the cohort, an average of approximately 240,000 unique TCR beta nucleotide sequences per donor were sequenced, and 15% to 20% of those sequences were non-productive. Class I and class II HLA loci were covered by the typing at four-digit resolution. The study was designed to test whether signatures of past pathogen exposure could be identified by cataloging public T cell receptors. To study patterns of TCR occurrence, a later analysis re-analyzed previously published TCR beta repertoires from around 660 donors and added high-resolution HLA genotyping. An earlier analysis of 450 to 750 of the donors used high-throughput TCR beta sequencing to judge whether each TCR beta V gene segment behaved as functional or pseudogenic. What the authors observed across the whole study: Cytomegalovirus status was reported to be diagnosed by the classifier with high specificity and sensitivity in both the original and validation cohorts. Immune exposure information for the cohort was limited to CMV serostatus. Most TCR sequences were seen in very few donors, while some public TCRs were found in many individuals. A further reported finding was that TCR beta sequences accurately predicted the HLA-A and HLA-B alleles for most subjects in the first cohort. The authors suggested that the approach could potentially be generalized to other disease states and immunological phenotypes. Sequencing depth was assumed to be roughly uniform across donors in the presence/absence analyses, though that assumption may not hold. According to a later analysis, TCR association rates differed among HLA loci, with DRB1 alleles showing the most associated TCRs and HLA-C alleles showing the fewest. Approximately 16 rarely observed V segments, including chromosome 9 orphons, were excluded from the earlier analysis of approximately 600 of the donors because counts were too low. A later analysis associated 15,000 or so TCR beta sequences with specific HLA alleles at a false discovery rate of 0.05. An association between a missense DCLRE1C variant and V-gene and J-gene trimming of TCR beta chains was found in a later genetic analysis and replicated in an independent cohort. In a later analysis, most CMV-associated TCR beta chains were found to appear HLA-restricted, with HLA associations seemingly driven largely by CMV exposure. In a later analysis, several top co-occurrence clusters were reported to appear linked to parvovirus B19, influenza, CMV and Epstein-Barr virus. In a later analysis, HLA-associated TCR beta chains showed more clonal expansion and lower generation probabilities than non-associated chains that were equally common. When HLA alleles, especially DR and DQ, strongly co-occurred, TCR associations were difficult to assign to individual alleles. An earlier analysis of 587 of the donors showed that most TCR beta V segments appeared in productive rearrangements either about 90% or about 30% of the time, which broadly matched IMGT annotations. The 87-base-pair reads could not distinguish some IMGT-functional V segments, including TRBV6-2 and TRBV6-3, so those segments were excluded. Correlated functional status among segregating V segments might be attributable to linkage disequilibrium, but an unknown experimental factor could not be ruled out. HLA typing was unavailable for some donors at each locus, so association tests used only the typed subset. A cluster of highly shared sequence variants was judged likely to be a technical artifact of the sequencing pipeline. A few of the identified cytomegalovirus-associated TCR beta chains were confirmed in vitro to be specific for cytomegalovirus antigens. In this cohort, only TCR beta chains were sequenced, and detectable features were limited by the absence of alpha or paired-chain data. In a later genetic analysis, fewer N-insertions in productive TCRs were reported among donors in an Asian-associated ancestry cluster than the roughly 700-donor mean. In the study, 164 TCR beta chains were listed as associated with cytomegalovirus.

The cohort was made up of about 610 healthy bone marrow donors. Cohort members were all nominally healthy when sampled, although unrecorded immune exposures were likely present. The donor tested CMV seropositive and was one of the 289 seropositive cohort members. A peripheral blood sample was provided by each donor, and peripheral blood mononuclear cells were used for TCR beta sequencing. Genomic DNA extraction from the blood cell samples was performed with the Qiagen DNeasy Blood Extraction Kit. Library generation was performed with the immunoSEQ multiplex PCR assay. A mixture of 60 forward primers for TCR Vbeta segments and 13 reverse primers for TCR Jbeta segments was used in the multiplex PCR. A multiplex PCR assay on genomic DNA amplified the CDR3 region of rearranged TCR beta genes. Amplified TCR beta libraries were sequenced as 87-base-pair reads on the Illumina HiSeq System. Per the authors' processing: A later analysis counted about 82 million unique TCR beta chains across the 550 to 800 repertoires, and some 11 million of these chains were shared by at least two donors. Raw reads were error-corrected and collapsed into unique sequences with a nearest-neighbor algorithm that merged closely related sequences to remove PCR and sequencing errors. Alignment of CDR3 sequences to IMGT reference sequences was used to assign V, D and J gene segments. Each retained sequence needed at least a six-nucleotide match to both a V gene segment and a J gene segment. A rearrangement counted as productive if the CDR3 had no stop codons and remained in frame with V and J, and every other rearrangement counted as non-productive. Following IMGT convention, CDR3 was defined as the stretch from the second conserved V-encoded cysteine up to the conserved J-encoded phenylalanine. The earlier analysis of roughly 590 of the donors excluded sequences that lacked an unambiguous match to a single V gene segment. An earlier analysis of approximately 590 of the donors called V segments functional above 56.7% productive rearrangements and segregating when the between-donor standard deviation exceeded 5%. To diagnose cytomegalovirus status from the catalog of TCR beta chain sequences, a statistical classification framework was built. In a later analysis, TCR nucleotide sequences were compared against IMGT/GENE-DB human TR gene sequences so that V and J genes could be assigned. A later analysis assigned CDR3 sequences and most-parsimonious VDJ recombination scenarios with the TCRdist pipeline. In a later analysis, each TCR beta chain was defined by its CDR3 amino acid sequence together with its V-gene family, and reads without a unique V-gene family were excluded. In a later analysis, several hundred highly shared, low-generation-probability nucleotide sequences were removed to address suspected cross-contamination and a sequencing artifact. In a later analysis, a clonal expansion index for each public chain was calculated from normalized within-repertoire ranks of inferred template counts. In a later analysis, generation probabilities were computed using a VDJ recombination model fitted to out-of-frame rearrangements, and the results were checked against IGoR. A later analysis scored TCR-TCR, TCR-HLA and TCR-CMV co-occurrence with hypergeometric tests, applying a repertoire-size bias correction to TCR pairs. False discovery rates were estimated in a later analysis by permuting HLA or CMV assignments 20 times. A later analysis grouped co-occurring TCRs with DBSCAN, adding TCRdist sequence similarity when clustering within HLA-allele-positive subsets. Co-occurrence clustering excluded repertoires with fewer than 30,000 or more than 120,000 public chains, plus five with anomalous nucleotide sharing. Held by TCRdb, this immuneACCESS table contains in-frame sequences only and omits some clones. Under half of the omission traces to an unresolved V gene where checked; the cause of the rest is unknown. Clonal size and the V and J genes are those of that table, whereas D and trimming came from the DNA. The sample records roughly 190,000 clones, 70% to 80% of which are singletons. The ten largest clones capture under 2.5% of the sample.

Sequenced input: PBMCs. The chain uses TRBV7-2 and TRBJ1-2; no D gene call is confident. This TCR was sampled from a woman aged 30 to 39 in good health and CMV-seropositive. The DNA is as follows: TGTGCCAGCAGCTTAGGGGCAGTGGGCTATGGCTACACCTTC. Its translation is CASSLGAVGYGYTF.